The 17 T cell receptor beta chains listed next were all sequenced from one sample in a study of blood T cells in healthy people across ages (dated by TCRdb to between 2015 and 2017). Libraries were built with 5' RACE. The instrument given in TCRdb is Illumina HiSeq 2500. The second PCR ran for roughly 7 to 11 cycles and used a J-beta primer mix along with a sample-barcoded 5' primer. TCRdb took the public reads, trimmed them with fastp at Q25, ran MiXCR for clone calling and kept in-frame beta chains. Each entry is one CDR3 protein sequence, shown with its most common DNA and genes. Across this sample there are 1.5 million or so distinct CDR3 sequences, with around 42% seen only once. The ten biggest clones cover roughly 7.7% of the sample. Input material: blood. These receptors were collected from a woman between 18 and 30 years old in good health.

This chain connects TRBV14 to TRBJ2-1, with unresolved D. V gave up 2 bases and J gave up 12 bases, with 11 bases separating them. CDR1 and CDR2 (germline): SGHDN, FVKESK. The CDR3 spans 12 residues. CDR3 nucleotides: TGTGCCAGCAGCCAAAGTTTCGTCGGGCAGTTCTTC. Translation gives CASSQSFVGQFF. Filled out from reference TRBV14 and TRBJ2-1, the complete variable domain reads EAGVTQFPSHSVIEKGQTVTLRCDPISGHDNLYWYRRVMGKEIKFLLHFVKESKQDESGMPNNRFLAERTGGTYSTLKVQPAELEDSGVYFCASSQSFVGQFFGPGTRLTVL.

The chain combines TRBV20-1 with TRBJ2-1, with 10 bases matching TRBD1. The CDR3 is made up of 12 amino acids. V trimming: 3 bases; J trimming: 9 bases; junction bases outside the gene matches: 2. CDR1 is DFQATT and CDR2 is SNEGSKA in the germline V gene (reference sequence). The DNA for the CDR3 is TGCAGTGCTAGCGGACAGGGGGGTGAGCAGTTCTTC. It specifies CSASGQGGEQFF.

The J gene is TRBJ2-5, the V gene TRBV20-1, with TRBD2 matching over 11 bases. The CDR3 totals 15 residues. CDR1 DFQATT and CDR2 SNEGSKA come from the germline V gene (reference sequence). The V segment lost 4 bases and the J segment 0 bases; nucleotides outside the gene matches: 4. CDR3 sequence: CSATPSGGYQETQYF. CDR3 DNA sequence: TGCAGTGCTACCCCTAGCGGGGGGTACCAAGAGACCCAGTACTTC.

The chain joins TRBV7-8 to TRBJ2-4; either TRBD1 or TRBD2 may fit D (6 bases each). Germline V gene sequence: CDR1 SGHVS, CDR2 FQNEAQ. Between the trimmed V and J ends, which lost 7 bases and 7 bases, there was a span of 20 bases. CDR3 size: 15 residues. For the CDR3, the DNA is TGTGCCAGCACCCCGATTAGGGGGGCTGGGAACATTCAGTACTTC. Protein: CASTPIRGAGNIQYF. Drawing the rest from reference TRBV7-8 and TRBJ2-4, the complete variable domain is GAGVSQSPRYKVAKRGQDVALRCDPISGHVSLFWYQQALGQGPEFLTYFQNEAQLDKSGLPSDRFFAERPEGSVSTLKIQRTQQEDSAVYLCASTPIRGAGNIQYFGAGTRLSVL.

This clonotype occurred a few times. The CDR3 bases are TGCAGTGCTAGCAGCCTAGCTGAGGCCTACGAGCAGTACTTC. It encodes CSASSLAEAYEQYF. The rearrangement links TRBV20-1 to TRBJ2-7; possible D gene TRBD2, 5 bases. The V gene's germline CDR1 is DFQATT and CDR2 SNEGSKA (reference sequence). The V gene lost 3 bases and the J gene lost 2 bases, with 14 bases spanning the gap. This CDR3 is 14 amino acids long.

The chain is built from TRBV6-5 and TRBJ1-5, with TRBD1 as a possible D gene (6 bases). V lost 6 bases to trimming and J lost 2 bases, with 14 bases between them. The CDR3 is 15 residues long. Looked up from germline, CDR1 is MNHEY and CDR2 is SVGAGI. In DNA form, the CDR3 reads TGTGCCAGCAGGCCACAGGGTGTTGGCAATCAGCCCCAGCATTTT. Protein product: CASRPQGVGNQPQHF.

The V gene is TRBV6-6, the J gene TRBJ2-5, with D unclear. The CDR3 runs 15 residues. Germline loops: CDR1 MNHNY, CDR2 SVGAGI (reference sequence). Trimming pared 2 bases from V and 0 bases from J, leaving 10 bases between. The CDR3 is CASSYPKSYQETQYF. CDR3 sequence (DNA): TGTGCCAGCAGTTACCCCAAATCTTACCAAGAGACCCAGTACTTC.

The gene calls are TRBV20-1 and TRBJ2-1; D is possibly TRBD2 (5 bases). Judging by the DNA end, TRBJ2-7 fits better; the J call may be wrong. The germline V gene has CDR1 DFQATT and CDR2 SNEGSKA (reference sequence). There are 13 residues in the CDR3. The CDR3 protein is CSRKTGNYNEQYF. In nucleotides, the CDR3 is TGCAGCAGAAAGACCGGGAACTACAATGAGCAGTACTTC.

The chain recombines TRBV7-9 with TRBJ1-1; D unclear. Germline CDR1 reads SEHNR; CDR2 reads FQNEAQ (reference sequence). V gave up 5 bases and J gave up 1 base, with 17 bases separating them. The CDR3 has 16 amino acids. Here the CDR3 DNA reads TGTGCCAGCAGCCCAGACGGGCCCGTCGGGAACACTGAAGCTTTCTTT. As protein: CASSPDGPVGNTEAFF.

The sample holds many counts of this clonotype. This CDR3 is CASSVTYEQYF. Here the CDR3 DNA reads TGTGCCAGCAGCGTTACCTACGAGCAGTACTTC. The V and J genes are TRBV2 and TRBJ2-7; D unclear. V was pared by 6 bases and J by 2 bases, with 5 bases between. This CDR3 region has 11 residues. Germline loops: CDR1 SNHLY, CDR2 FYNNEI.

This clonotype was counted between two and nine times. The rearrangement links TRBV6-1 to TRBJ1-6; D unclear. This CDR3 is 13 amino acids long. Germline CDR1 MNHNS, CDR2 SASEGT. Deletions cut 4 bases from V and 12 bases from J, with 13 bases between. CDR3 DNA: TGTGCCAGCAGTGCAGCGGTCCTTCAACCCCTCCACTTT. Translation: CASSAAVLQPLHF.

At least ten counts were recorded for this clonotype. This chain joins TRBV29-1 and TRBJ2-5; D is unresolved. Trimming shortened V by 5 bases and J by 4 bases, and 14 bases separated the two germline ends. The germline V gene has CDR1 SQVTM and CDR2 ANQGSEA. The CDR3 totals 13 residues. The CDR3 sequence is CSVNAIFAETQYF. The DNA of the CDR3 is TGCAGCGTTAACGCGATTTTTGCAGAGACCCAGTACTTC.

The sample holds a few counts of this clonotype. The chain employs TRBV9 and TRBJ1-2; weak D call: TRBD1 (5 bases). The ends were cut back, 3 bases at V and 7 bases at J, with 22 bases in the middle. The CDR3 is 16 amino acids. Germline values: CDR1 SGDLS, CDR2 YYNGEE. CDR3 region: CASSAGGDVQQGGYTF. The CDR3 nucleotides are TGTGCCAGCAGCGCGGGGGGGGACGTCCAACAAGGTGGCTACACCTTC.

The chain has TRBV5-1 and TRBJ2-7, with no clear D. In germline, CDR1 is SGHRS, CDR2 YFSETQ. V shed 2 bases and J shed 2 bases, with 11 bases lying between them. This CDR3 comprises 14 residues. The CDR3: CASSFNDPAYEQYF. The CDR3 DNA sequence: TGCGCCAGCAGCTTTAACGACCCTGCCTACGAGCAGTACTTC.

The chain uses TRBV10-3 and TRBJ2-1; 10 bases match TRBD2. The better agreement between TRBJ2-7 and the DNA end casts doubt on the J call. The germline CDR1 and CDR2 sequences are ENHRY and SYGVKD. The CDR3 contains 14 residues. CDR3 amino acids: CATRPLAGVNEQYF. Here the CDR3 DNA reads TGTGCCACACGGCCCCTAGCGGGAGTTAATGAGCAGTACTTC.

The V and J genes are TRBV16 and TRBJ2-2; D assignment may be TRBD1 or TRBD2 (6 bases each). Germline V lookup: CDR1 KGHSY, CDR2 FQNENV. V gave up 11 bases and J gave up 1 base, with 17 bases separating them. The CDR3 totals 15 residues. Here the CDR3 reads CASARDTWNTGELFF. Here the CDR3 DNA reads TGTGCCTCGGCGCGGGACACCTGGAACACCGGGGAGCTGTTTTTT.

The sample holds a few counts of this clonotype. CDR3 nucleotide sequence: TGTGCCAGCAGCTTCACAGGGACCGGGCTCGGGGGGAATTCACCCCTCCACTTT. Protein: CASSFTGTGLGGNSPLHF. This sequence joins TRBV7-2 and TRBJ1-6; possible D gene TRBD1, 6 bases. V was cut by 3 bases and J by 7 bases, with 22 bases left in between. Germline V gene sequence: CDR1 SGHTA, CDR2 FQGNSA. This CDR3 spans 18 amino acids. The full variable domain, in which reference TRBV7-2 and TRBJ1-6 provide the parts outside the CDR3, is GAGVSQSPSNKVTEKGKDVELRCDPISGHTALYWYRQSLGQGLEFLIYFQGNSAPDKSGLPSDRFSAERTGGSVSTLTIQRTQQEDSAVYLCASSFTGTGLGGNSPLHFGNGTRLTVT.